What follows describes a single TCR beta chain. The sample belongs to a study of T-cell reconstitution after alpha-beta-depleted transplantation in children. Preparing the TCRbeta library involved the use of unique molecular identifiers. TCRdb processed the PCR reads anew with MiXCR; each CDR3 protein has one entry. Seen here are about 640,000 distinct CDR3 sequences, around 17% observed once, and the top ten hold 1.1%. The sequencing used PBMCs from the stem cell graft donor, collected from the stem cell graft. This TCR was recovered from a human donor who donated a stem cell graft to a child with acute myeloid leukemia.

As DNA, the CDR3 is TGTGCCAGCAGCCTACAGACAGACGATCGACCCCAGCATTTT. Translating gives CASSLQTDDRPQHF. V is TRBV7-2 and J is TRBJ1-5; weak D call: TRBD1 (5 bases). From germline, CDR1 is SGHTA and CDR2 FQGNSA. CDR3 length: 14 amino acids. V was pared by 5 bases and J by 10 bases, with 18 bases between.